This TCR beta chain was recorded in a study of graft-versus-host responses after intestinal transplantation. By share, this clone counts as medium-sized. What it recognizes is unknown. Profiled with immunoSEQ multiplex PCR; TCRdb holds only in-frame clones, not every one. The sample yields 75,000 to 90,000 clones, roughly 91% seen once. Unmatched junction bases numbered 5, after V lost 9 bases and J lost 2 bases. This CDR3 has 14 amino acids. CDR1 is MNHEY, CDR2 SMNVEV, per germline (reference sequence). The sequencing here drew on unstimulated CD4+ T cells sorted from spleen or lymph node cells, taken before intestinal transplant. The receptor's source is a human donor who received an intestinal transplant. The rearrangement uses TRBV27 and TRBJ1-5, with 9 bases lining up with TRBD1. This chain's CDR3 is CASRQGVGNQPQHF. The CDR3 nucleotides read TGTGCCAGTAGACAGGGGGTGGGCAATCAGCCCCAGCATTTT.